Presented here are 20 T cell receptor beta chains from one specimen sequenced in a study of T cell repertoires in ileal Crohn's disease. The sample's time point: inflamed ileum from the surgical specimen. Here immunoSEQ multiplex PCR was the method, and the copy in TCRdb shows in-frame clones only, minus some. The table shows roughly 13,000 clones, with less than 80% occurring only once. Sequenced: ileal tissue. Receptor source: an adult with Crohn's disease.

The chain employs TRBV6-1 and TRBJ2-7; TRBD1 or TRBD2 may be the D gene (5 bases each). V was clipped by 6 bases and J by 2 bases, with 14 bases between them. The CDR3 runs 14 residues. The germline V gene has CDR1 MNHNS and CDR2 SASEGT. The CDR3 DNA follows: TGTGCCAGCAGCCACGGGACGGCAGCCTACGAGCAGTACTTC. Amino acid sequence: CASSHGTAAYEQYF.

In this sample, this clone turned up a few times. This chain connects TRBV5-6 to TRBJ1-6, with TRBD1 matching over 7 bases. With V trimmed by 3 bases and J by 6 bases, 15 bases remained unmatched. Germline assignment: CDR1 SGHDT and CDR2 YYEEEE. This CDR3 comprises 18 residues. CDR3 nucleotide sequence: TGTGCCAGCAGCTCACTACAGGGGATAGTTCCTGGTAATTCACCCCTCCACTTT. It is translated as CASSSLQGIVPGNSPLHF.

This clone has a handful of counts. This chain uses TRBV7-9 with TRBJ2-1; D might be TRBD2 (5 bases). Trimming stripped 2 bases from V and 1 base from J, with 12 bases between. Germline CDR1 and CDR2: SEHNR and FQNEAQ (reference sequence). This CDR3 contains 16 residues. The CDR3 nucleotides are TGTGCCAGCAGCTTATCTGCGGGTTCATCCTACAATGAGCAGTTCTTC. Amino acids: CASSLSAGSSYNEQFF.

The chain uses TRBV6-1 and TRBJ2-1, with 11 bases lining up with TRBD1. V shed 3 bases and J 8 bases; nucleotides not matched to a gene: 6. Germline CDR1 and CDR2: MNHNS and SASEGT. This CDR3 comprises 15 residues. CDR3 residues: CASSEGGQGADEQFF. The CDR3 bases are TGTGCCAGCAGTGAGGGAGGACAGGGGGCTGATGAGCAGTTCTTC.

The chain couples TRBV12-5 to TRBJ2-2, with 12 bases that match TRBD1. The CDR3 is 17 residues long. CDR1 is LGHNT, CDR2 FRNRAP, per germline. The V and J ends lost 7 bases and 3 bases, in that order; junction bases with no gene match: 9. CDR3 sequence: CASADRDRGRDTGELFF. In DNA form, the CDR3 reads TGTGCTAGTGCCGACCGGGACAGGGGGCGGGACACCGGGGAGCTGTTTTTT.

The chain couples TRBV4-2 to TRBJ2-2; 9 bases line up with TRBD2. Germline CDR1 and CDR2: LGHNA and YNFKEQ. V shed 5 bases and J 7 bases; nucleotides not matched to a gene: 17. CDR3 size: 18 residues. In DNA form, the CDR3 reads TGTGCCAGCAGCACCTGGAGGGGGGGACTAGCTGGTCTCGGGGAGCTGTTTTTT. Amino acid sequence: CASSTWRGGLAGLGELFF.

This clone was seen a few times. The genes are TRBV12-2 and TRBJ2-3; TRBD1, the table's D call, was not compared with the DNA. TRBV12-2 is a listed pseudogene. The length of the CDR3 is 15 residues. The CDR3 here is CASRHTTGCTDTQYF. Written as DNA, the CDR3 is TGTGCAAGTCGCCATACGACAGGGTGCACAGATACGCAGTATTTT.

The rearrangement uses TRBV5-1 and TRBJ1-4; 10 nucleotides line up with TRBD1. The germline V gene has CDR1 SGHRS and CDR2 YFSETQ. This CDR3 spans 17 amino acids. With 4 bases clipped from V and 11 bases from J, the junction kept 17 bases outside the gene matches. In DNA form, the CDR3 reads TGCGCCAGCAGCGACCACACCGGGACAGGGGCCTCTGGGAAACTGTTTTTT. Its translation: CASSDHTGTGASGKLFF. Combining the CDR3 with reference TRBV5-1 and TRBJ1-4 gives the whole variable domain KAGVTQTPRYLIKTRGQQVTLSCSPISGHRSVSWYQQTPGQGLQFLFEYFSETQRNKGNFPGRFSGRQFSNSRSEMNVSTLELGDSALYLCASSDHTGTGASGKLFFGSGTQLSVL.

The chain carries TRBV5-6 and TRBJ1-1; D unresolved. Germline-derived CDR1 and CDR2 are SGHDT and YYEEEE. The V end was cut by 2 bases, the J end by 8 bases, with 16 bases between. The CDR3 loop spans 14 amino acids. The DNA of the CDR3 is TGTGCCAGCAGCTTTGAGACTCCGGAAGAGGAAGCTTTCTTT. Translated: CASSFETPEEEAFF.

This chain connects TRBV4-2 to TRBJ2-5; tentatively, D is TRBD1 (7 bases). The germline V and J ends were trimmed by 0 bases and 4 bases, with 12 bases remaining between them. Germline CDR1 and CDR2: LGHNA and YNFKEQ. CDR3 length: 15 amino acids. The CDR3 DNA reads TGTGCCAGCAGCCAAGAAGGCCAGGGGGGAGAGACCCAGTACTTC. Its translation is CASSQEGQGGETQYF.

This chain connects TRBV27 to TRBJ2-7; 9 bases are a match to TRBD1. The CDR3 is 14 amino acids. Germline-derived CDR1 and CDR2 are MNHEY and SMNVEV (reference sequence). J gave up 2 bases and V 5 bases, and 4 bases lay outside the gene matches. DNA for the CDR3: TGTGCCAGCAGTAACGGGGACAGGGCCTACGAGCAGTACTTC. Amino acids: CASSNGDRAYEQYF.

CDR3 nucleotides: TGTGCCAGCAGTGAAAATAGCGGGGGGGCCAATGAGCAGTTCTTC. Translation: CASSENSGGANEQFF. This chain links TRBV6-4 with TRBJ2-1; 11 bases fit TRBD2. The CDR3 length is 15 residues. Germline CDR1 MRHNA, CDR2 SNTAGT. V shed 3 bases and J 6 bases; nucleotides not matched to a gene: 4.

The chain combines TRBV9 with TRBJ1-2; TRBD1 matches at 7 bases. The CDR3 sequence is 15 residues long. J was trimmed by 4 bases and V by 4 bases; bases with no gene match: 10. Per germline, CDR1 SGDLS and CDR2 YYNGEE. The CDR3: CASSPRGHEPYGYTF. The CDR3 DNA reads TGTGCCAGCAGCCCAAGGGGGCATGAACCCTATGGCTACACCTTC.

This clone turned up a few times. The chain combines TRBV5-1 with TRBJ2-3, with D possibly TRBD2 on 5 matching bases. CDR3 length: 14 residues. V lost 0 bases, J lost 6 bases, and 11 bases lay in between. CDR1 SGHRS and CDR2 YFSETQ come from the germline V gene. The CDR3 reads CASSLGRDVDTQYF. The CDR3 nucleotides read TGCGCCAGCAGCTTGGGTCGGGATGTTGATACGCAGTATTTT.

The genes are TRBV2 and TRBJ1-5; 10 bases align to TRBD1. The CDR3 is 15 residues long. Germline assignment: CDR1 SNHLY and CDR2 FYNNEI. Trimming took 3 bases from V and 4 from J; bases not matched to a gene: 3. The CDR3 is CASSDRTGGNQPQHF. CDR3 nucleotides: TGTGCCAGCAGTGACAGGACAGGGGGAAATCAGCCCCAGCATTTT.

The chain uses TRBV5-6 and TRBJ2-6, with TRBD1 matching 7 bases. This CDR3 region has 17 residues. The V segment lost 0 bases and the J segment 2 bases; nucleotides outside the gene matches: 5. From germline, CDR1 is SGHDT and CDR2 YYEEEE. CDR3 protein: CASSLAGRGPGANVLTF. CDR3 sequence (DNA): TGTGCCAGCAGCTTGGCGGGTAGGGGGCCTGGGGCCAACGTCCTGACTTTC. Combining the CDR3 with reference TRBV5-6 and TRBJ2-6 gives the whole variable domain DAGVTQSPTHLIKTRGQQVTLRCSPKSGHDTVSWYQQALGQGPQFIFQYYEEEERQRGNFPDRFSGHQFPNYSSELNVNALLLGDSALYLCASSLAGRGPGANVLTFGAGSRLTVL.

The genes are TRBV29-1 and TRBJ1-2; 10 bases are a match to TRBD1. The germline V gene has CDR1 SQVTM and CDR2 ANQGSEA. Trimming removed 6 bases from V and 7 bases from J; junction bases left unmatched: 8. The CDR3 is 13 residues long. The CDR3 DNA reads as TGCAGCGTAGCCGGGACAGGGGTCCCTGGCTACACCTTC. Translation gives CSVAGTGVPGYTF.

V is TRBV5-1 and J is TRBJ1-1, with 7 nucleotides matching TRBD1. CDR3 length: 15 amino acids. With 4 bases clipped from V and 4 bases from J, the junction kept 10 bases outside the gene matches. Per the germline V gene, CDR1 is SGHRS and CDR2 is YFSETQ. The CDR3 DNA reads as TGCGCCAGCAGCGTAAGAGGGGGCGAAGGCACTGAAGCTTTCTTT. This translates into CASSVRGGEGTEAFF. Full variable domain (remainder filled in from reference TRBV5-1 and TRBJ1-1): KAGVTQTPRYLIKTRGQQVTLSCSPISGHRSVSWYQQTPGQGLQFLFEYFSETQRNKGNFPGRFSGRQFSNSRSEMNVSTLELGDSALYLCASSVRGGEGTEAFFGQGTRLTVV.

V gene TRBV13 combines with J gene TRBJ1-4; 10 nucleotides line up with TRBD1. The CDR3 is 16 amino acids. CDR1 and CDR2 from the germline V gene are PRHDT and FYEKMQ (reference sequence). The ends lost 4 bases at V and 8 bases at J; junction bases unmatched: 10. The CDR3 is CASSSNPETGGEKLFF. CDR3 DNA sequence: TGTGCCAGCAGCTCCAACCCCGAGACAGGGGGCGAAAAACTGTTTTTT.

This chain joins TRBV19 and TRBJ2-3, with 8 positions matching TRBD2. The germline V gene has CDR1 LNHDA and CDR2 SQIVND (reference sequence). Trimming at V came to 6 bases and at J to 5 bases, leaving 10 bases not matched to a gene. The CDR3 contains 15 residues. DNA for the CDR3: TGTGCCAGTAGATCTCCCTACGGGGGGGGAGATACGCAGTATTTT. It is translated as CASRSPYGGGDTQYF.